This T cell receptor beta chain was recorded in a study of blood T cell repertoires in COVID-19. On the study more broadly: T cells, B-cell-depleted T cells, or PBMCs supplied cDNA or gDNA.

Sequencing used immunoSEQ multiplex PCR; TCRdb keeps in-frame clones, though not all of them. In the table there are 110,000 or so clones, about 88% of which are singletons. The TCR comes from a man in his forties or fifties with acute or convalescent COVID-19. Specimen: peripheral blood.

This chain's CDR3 is CASSFSMRNEQFF. In DNA, the CDR3 is TGTGCCAGCAGTTTTTCAATGCGAAATGAGCAGTTCTTC. The rearrangement uses TRBV12-3 or TRBV12-4 and TRBJ2-1; D unresolved. Trimming cost V 3 bases and J 7 bases, with 10 bases left between them. This CDR3 contains 13 residues.